Listed below are T cell receptor beta chains from one sample, sequenced in a study of Ad26.COV2.S vaccination and SARS-CoV-2 variants. The repertoire was sequenced with immunoSEQ multiplex PCR; TCRdb's copy has only in-frame clones and lacks some. The table shows about 350,000 clones, with 92% occurring only once. The sequencing used peripheral blood, collected after recovery from COVID-19. The receptors derive from a human donor who had recovered from COVID-19. Each CDR3 is given with its conserved first and last residue. The order of the fields is J gene, D gene, V gene, clone size, CDR3 protein, CDR3 DNA. The D gene is left open where the match is weak. Expanded clones are given a class, and other clones once, few, many or no size at all.

>TRBJ1-6|.|TRBV28|.
CASSLSGSPLHF
TGTGCCAGCAGTTTATCCGGTTCACCCCTCCACTTT
>TRBJ1-5|.|TRBV5-6|.
CASSGDGQFGSNQPQHF
TGTGCCAGCAGCGGCGACGGTCAGTTTGGTAGCAATCAGCCCCAGCATTTT
>TRBJ1-1|.|TRBV10-3|once
CAISESAGGSTEAFF
TGTGCCATCAGTGAGTCGGCAGGTGGGAGCACTGAAGCTTTCTTT
>TRBJ2-2|TRBD1|TRBV27|.
CASSLGLTGKSGELFF
TGTGCCAGCAGTTTAGGTCTGACAGGGAAATCCGGGGAGCTGTTTTTT
>TRBJ1-1|.|TRBV5-6|.
CASSLAGVAWAFF
TGTGCCAGCAGCTTGGCCGGGGTAGCTTGGGCTTTCTTT
>TRBJ2-4|TRBD2|TRBV6-2/TRBV6-3|.
CASSYSATSARGLAKNIQYF
TGTGCCAGCAGTTACTCCGCGACTAGCGCCCGTGGGTTAGCCAAAAACATTCAGTACTTC
>TRBJ1-2|TRBD1|TRBV11-2|.
CASSPRTGYGYTF
TGTGCCAGCAGCCCGAGGACAGGCTATGGCTACACCTTC
>TRBJ2-6|.|TRBV5-5|once
CASSLGGAGANVLTF
TGTGCCAGCAGCTTGGGGGGGGCAGGGGCCAACGTCCTGACTTTC
>TRBJ1-5|.|TRBV5-5|.
CASSLTDINNQPQHF
TGTGCCAGCAGCCTCACCGACATAAACAATCAGCCCCAGCATTTT
>TRBJ1-2|.|TRBV6-5|.
CASSYSGATGYTF
TGTGCCAGCAGTTACTCTGGGGCCACCGGCTACACCTTC
>TRBJ1-5|.|TRBV6-5|.
CASSRGFGNQPQHF
TGTGCCAGCAGTCGGGGGTTTGGGAATCAGCCCCAGCATTTT
>TRBJ2-1|.|TRBV11-2|.
CASSLDGASYNEQFF
TGTGCCAGCAGCTTAGATGGGGCCTCCTACAATGAGCAGTTCTTC
>TRBJ1-5|.|TRBV27|.
CASSLGAGSQQPQHF
TGTGCCAGCAGTTTAGGGGCAGGGTCCCAACAGCCCCAGCATTTT
>TRBJ2-7|.|TRBV27|.
CASSPTGQNKYEQYF
TGTGCCAGCAGTCCTACCGGTCAGAATAAGTACGAGCAGTACTTC
>TRBJ1-2|.|TRBV19|.
CASSMGTSTQGGGYTF
TGTGCCAGTAGTATGGGCACATCCACCCAAGGCGGTGGCTACACCTTC
>TRBJ1-6|.|TRBV2|.
CASSEASASPLHF
TGTGCCAGCAGTGAGGCATCCGCATCACCCCTCCACTTT
>TRBJ1-4|TRBD1|TRBV5-6|.
CASSLVGQGEEKLFF
TGTGCCAGCAGCTTGGTGGGACAGGGGGAGGAAAAACTGTTTTTT
>TRBJ1-1|.|TRBV7-8|.
CASSRGTANTEAFF
TGTGCCAGCAGCCGAGGGACTGCGAACACTGAAGCTTTCTTT
>TRBJ2-1|TRBD2|TRBV11-2|.
CASSPGLAGENEQFF
TGTGCCAGCAGCCCCGGTCTAGCGGGGGAGAATGAGCAGTTCTTC
>TRBJ1-1|.|TRBV19|.
CASSIGRGGLRGNTEAFF
TGTGCCAGTAGTATAGGAAGGGGAGGGTTGAGAGGGAACACTGAAGCTTTCTTT
>TRBJ2-3|.|TRBV3-1/TRBV3-2|.
CASSPPSVADTQYF
TGTGCCAGCAGCCCCCCCAGCGTCGCAGATACGCAGTATTTT
>TRBJ1-5|.|TRBV11-2|.
CASSLDPDQPQHF
TGTGCCAGCAGCTTAGATCCAGATCAGCCCCAGCATTTT
>TRBJ1-1|.|TRBV7-9|.
CASSQPFGSRETEAFF
TGTGCCAGCAGCCAACCGTTTGGGTCTAGGGAGACTGAAGCTTTCTTT
>TRBJ1-4|.|TRBV5-1|.
CASSTGQPNEKLFF
TGCGCCAGCAGCACCGGACAGCCTAATGAAAAACTGTTTTTT
>TRBJ2-7|.|TRBV7-9|.
CASSLEPGQRETYEQYF
TGTGCCAGCAGCTTGGAGCCCGGACAGAGGGAAACCTACGAGCAGTACTTC
>TRBJ1-1|.|TRBV27|.
CASSLYRGDTEAFF
TGTGCCAGCAGTTTATATCGCGGAGACACTGAAGCTTTCTTT
>TRBJ2-5|TRBD1|TRBV3-1/TRBV3-2|.
CASSQDSTGIMVETQYF
TGTGCCAGCAGCCAAGATTCGACAGGGATTATGGTGGAGACCCAGTACTTC
>TRBJ1-1|.|TRBV5-1|.
CASSIQGMNTEAFF
TGCGCCAGCAGCATCCAGGGGATGAACACTGAAGCTTTCTTT
>TRBJ2-1|.|TRBV3-1/TRBV3-2|.
CASSGHEASTGRFF
TGTGCCAGCAGCGGGCATGAAGCGTCTACCGGTCGGTTCTTC
>TRBJ2-7|.|TRBV5-8|once
CASSLEGPQPYF
TGTGCCAGCAGCTTGGAGGGGCCGCAACCGTACTTC